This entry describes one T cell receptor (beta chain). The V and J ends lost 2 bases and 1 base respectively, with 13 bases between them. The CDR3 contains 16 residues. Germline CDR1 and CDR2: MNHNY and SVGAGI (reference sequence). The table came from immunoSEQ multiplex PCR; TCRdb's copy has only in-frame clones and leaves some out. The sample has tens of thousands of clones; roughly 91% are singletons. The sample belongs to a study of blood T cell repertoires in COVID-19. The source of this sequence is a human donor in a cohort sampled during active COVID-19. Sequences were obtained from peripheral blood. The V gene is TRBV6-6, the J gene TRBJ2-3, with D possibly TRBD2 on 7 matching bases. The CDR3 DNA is TGTGCCAGCAGTTACGCAGGGGAGGGGGGCACAGATACGCAGTATTTT. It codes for CASSYAGEGGTDTQYF.